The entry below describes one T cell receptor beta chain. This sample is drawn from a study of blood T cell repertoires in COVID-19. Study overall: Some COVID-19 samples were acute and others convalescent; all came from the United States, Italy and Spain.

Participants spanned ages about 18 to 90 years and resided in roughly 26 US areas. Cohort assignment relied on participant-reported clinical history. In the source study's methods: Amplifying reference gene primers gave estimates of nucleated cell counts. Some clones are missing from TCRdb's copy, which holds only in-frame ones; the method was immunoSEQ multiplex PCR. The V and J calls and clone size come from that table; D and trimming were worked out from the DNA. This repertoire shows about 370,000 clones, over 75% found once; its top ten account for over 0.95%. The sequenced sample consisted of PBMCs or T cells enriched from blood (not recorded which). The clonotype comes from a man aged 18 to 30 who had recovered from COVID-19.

This CDR3 reads CASSAEGVGELFF. CDR3 bases: TGTGCCAGCAGCGCAGAGGGGGTCGGGGAGCTGTTTTTT. This rearrangement joins TRBV6-4 to TRBJ2-2; possibly TRBD1 for D (6 bases). The germline V gene has CDR1 MRHNA and CDR2 SNTAGT. V gave up 6 bases and J gave up 7 bases, with 12 bases separating them. The CDR3 is 13 amino acids.